These T cell receptor beta chains were read from a single sample in a study of blood T cells in healthy people across ages. TCRdb recomputed calls from the 5' RACE reads with MiXCR, one row per CDR3 protein. The data hold 650,000 to 800,000 distinct CDR3 sequences, with about 50% observed a single time. Input material: blood. The receptors were sampled from an elderly woman in good health. Each CDR3 is given with its conserved first and last residue. Fields, in order: V gene, J gene, clone size, D gene, CDR3 protein, CDR3 DNA. A D gene is named only where the DNA matches it firmly. Some rows have no size entry. The others give once, few or many, or a class for an expanded clone.

v_gene: TRBV20-1
j_gene: TRBJ1-5
abundance: many
d_gene: -
CDR3aa: CSARSVSGVQPQHF
CDR3nt: TGCAGTGCTAGATCGGTTTCAGGGGTTCAGCCCCAGCATTTT

v_gene: TRBV29-1
j_gene: TRBJ2-3
abundance: -
d_gene: -
CDR3aa: CSVEVGRDTQYF
CDR3nt: TGCAGCGTTGAAGTAGGTAGAGATACGCAGTATTTT

v_gene: TRBV4-1
j_gene: TRBJ2-7
abundance: -
d_gene: TRBD2
CDR3aa: CASSQDLSSSGGAGEQYF
CDR3nt: TGCGCCAGCAGCCAAGATCTTTCATCGAGCGGGGGGGCGGGTGAGCAGTACTTC

v_gene: TRBV7-2
j_gene: TRBJ2-7
abundance: -
d_gene: TRBD1
CDR3aa: CASSSGQGVSYERYF
CDR3nt: TGTGCCAGCAGCTCTGGACAGGGGGTCTCCTACGAGCGGTACTTC

v_gene: TRBV6-4
j_gene: TRBJ2-3
abundance: -
d_gene: -
CDR3aa: CASSDSDGTDTQYF
CDR3nt: TGTGCCAGCAGTGACTCGGACGGCACAGATACGCAGTATTTT

v_gene: TRBV10-3
j_gene: TRBJ1-4
abundance: few
d_gene: -
CDR3aa: CAISEGGEKLFF
CDR3nt: TGTGCCATCAGTGAAGGGGGTGAAAAACTGTTTTTT

v_gene: TRBV27
j_gene: TRBJ2-4
abundance: few
d_gene: -
CDR3aa: CASSAGPGGNIQYF
CDR3nt: TGTGCCAGCAGCGCTGGGCCCGGTGGTAACATTCAGTACTTC

v_gene: TRBV20-1
j_gene: TRBJ1-3
abundance: once
d_gene: -
CDR3aa: CSALDSRSGNTIYF
CDR3nt: TGCAGTGCACTTGACAGCCGCTCTGGAAACACCATATATTTT

v_gene: TRBV12-3/TRBV12-4
j_gene: TRBJ1-1
abundance: -
d_gene: -
CDR3aa: CASSVEGDTEAFF
CDR3nt: TGTGCCAGCAGTGTAGAGGGGGACACTGAAGCTTTCTTT

v_gene: TRBV20-1
j_gene: TRBJ2-3
abundance: many
d_gene: TRBD2
CDR3aa: CSARAPGGGTDTQYF
CDR3nt: TGCAGTGCTAGAGCCCCGGGGGGGGGCACAGATACGCAGTATTTT

v_gene: TRBV5-1
j_gene: TRBJ2-7
abundance: -
d_gene: -
CDR3aa: CASSLRGGGYEQYF
CDR3nt: TGTGCCAGCAGCTTACGTGGAGGTGGCTACGAGCAGTACTTC

v_gene: TRBV5-1
j_gene: TRBJ2-3
abundance: many
d_gene: TRBD2
CDR3aa: CASSLERDTDTQYF
CDR3nt: TGCGCCAGTAGCTTGGAGCGGGACACAGATACGCAGTATTTT

v_gene: TRBV4-2
j_gene: TRBJ2-3
abundance: -
d_gene: TRBD2
CDR3aa: CASSQVSSGGSDTQYF
CDR3nt: TGTGCCAGCAGCCAGGTATCTAGCGGGGGGTCGGATACGCAGTATTTT

v_gene: TRBV10-3
j_gene: TRBJ2-2
abundance: -
d_gene: -
CDR3aa: CAVSEGNTGELFF
CDR3nt: TGTGCCGTGTCGGAGGGGAACACCGGGGAGCTGTTTTTT

v_gene: TRBV7-9
j_gene: TRBJ1-2
abundance: few
d_gene: -
CDR3aa: CASSLEGGNGGGYTF
CDR3nt: TGTGCCAGCAGCTTAGAGGGGGGGAACGGCGGTGGCTACACCTTC

v_gene: TRBV3-1
j_gene: TRBJ2-2
abundance: few
d_gene: TRBD1
CDR3aa: CASSRQGVGTGELFF
CDR3nt: TGTGCCAGCAGCCGACAGGGAGTGGGAACCGGGGAGCTGTTTTTT

v_gene: TRBV20-1
j_gene: TRBJ2-7
abundance: once
d_gene: -
CDR3aa: CSAREGFSYEQYF
CDR3nt: TGCAGTGCTAGGGAGGGTTTCTCCTACGAGCAGTACTTC

v_gene: TRBV6-6
j_gene: TRBJ2-1
abundance: many
d_gene: -
CDR3aa: CASSFGGPAYNEQFF
CDR3nt: TGTGCCAGCAGTTTCGGGGGCCCCGCCTACAATGAGCAGTTCTTC

v_gene: TRBV10-1
j_gene: TRBJ2-5
abundance: once
d_gene: TRBD2
CDR3aa: CASSESSGETQYF
CDR3nt: TGCGCCAGCAGTGAGTCTAGCGGGGAGACCCAGTACTTC

v_gene: TRBV4-3
j_gene: TRBJ2-1
abundance: -
d_gene: TRBD2
CDR3aa: CASSQEGREGKEQFF
CDR3nt: TGCGCCAGCAGCCAAGAGGGGCGGGAGGGCAAGGAGCAGTTCTTC

v_gene: TRBV5-5
j_gene: TRBJ2-2
abundance: many
d_gene: TRBD2
CDR3aa: CASSLAAGAYSGELFF
CDR3nt: TGTGCCAGCAGCTTGGCTGCGGGAGCTTATTCCGGGGAGCTGTTTTTT

v_gene: TRBV20-1
j_gene: TRBJ1-4
abundance: -
d_gene: -
CDR3aa: CSAKRQEPIEKLFF
CDR3nt: TGCAGTGCTAAACGACAGGAGCCGATCGAAAAACTGTTTTTT

v_gene: TRBV6-6
j_gene: TRBJ2-7
abundance: -
d_gene: -
CDR3aa: CASSYSLGAYEQYF
CDR3nt: TGTGCCAGCAGTTACTCACTGGGGGCCTACGAGCAGTACTTC

v_gene: TRBV4-1
j_gene: TRBJ2-7
abundance: -
d_gene: TRBD2
CDR3aa: CASSRSGGEPSYEQYF
CDR3nt: TGCGCCAGCAGCCGTAGCGGGGGGGAACCTTCCTACGAGCAGTACTTC

v_gene: TRBV20-1
j_gene: TRBJ2-7
abundance: -
d_gene: -
CDR3aa: CSARDQGALGYEQYF
CDR3nt: TGCAGTGCTAGAGATCAGGGCGCCCTAGGGTACGAGCAGTACTTC

v_gene: TRBV9
j_gene: TRBJ2-7
abundance: -
d_gene: -
CDR3aa: CASSVESHEQYF
CDR3nt: TGTGCCAGCAGCGTAGAGTCCCACGAGCAGTACTTC

v_gene: TRBV12-3/TRBV12-4
j_gene: TRBJ2-1
abundance: -
d_gene: -
CDR3aa: CASSSSRQQFF
CDR3nt: -

v_gene: TRBV12-3/TRBV12-4
j_gene: TRBJ1-6
abundance: many
d_gene: -
CDR3aa: CASSPNLRQALHF
CDR3nt: TGTGCCAGCAGCCCAAACCTAAGACAGGCCCTCCACTTT

v_gene: TRBV7-9
j_gene: TRBJ1-3
abundance: -
d_gene: -
CDR3aa: CASSTRSSGNTIYF
CDR3nt: TGTGCCAGCAGCACCCGATCATCTGGAAACACCATATATTTT

v_gene: TRBV20-1
j_gene: TRBJ2-1
abundance: -
d_gene: -
CDR3aa: CSARGGQINEQFF
CDR3nt: TGCAGTGCTAGAGGGGGCCAGATCAATGAGCAGTTCTTC

v_gene: TRBV7-9
j_gene: TRBJ2-1
abundance: -
d_gene: -
CDR3aa: CASNFPGGPGFF
CDR3nt: TGTGCCAGCAACTTCCCTGGGGGGCCAGGGTTCTTC

v_gene: TRBV3-1
j_gene: TRBJ2-3
abundance: many
d_gene: -
CDR3aa: CASSLRGREWSTDTQYF
CDR3nt: TGTGCCAGCAGCCTACGCGGAAGGGAGTGGAGCACAGATACGCAGTATTTT

v_gene: TRBV12-3/TRBV12-4
j_gene: TRBJ1-5
abundance: -
d_gene: -
CDR3aa: CASSLKGRNQPQHF
CDR3nt: TGTGCCAGCAGTTTGAAAGGGAGAAATCAGCCCCAGCATTTT

v_gene: TRBV6-1
j_gene: TRBJ1-5
abundance: -
d_gene: TRBD1
CDR3aa: CASRELRQGSQPQHF
CDR3nt: TGTGCCAGCAGAGAGCTCCGACAGGGGAGTCAGCCCCAGCATTTT

v_gene: TRBV3-1
j_gene: TRBJ2-7
abundance: -
d_gene: -
CDR3aa: CASSQGRDLSYEQYF
CDR3nt: TGTGCCAGCAGCCAAGGGCGGGATCTCTCCTACGAGCAGTACTTC

v_gene: TRBV20-1
j_gene: TRBJ2-3
abundance: -
d_gene: -
CDR3aa: CSASDPAGADTQYF
CDR3nt: TGCAGTGCTAGCGACCCGGCAGGGGCGGATACGCAGTATTTT

v_gene: TRBV5-1
j_gene: TRBJ2-7
abundance: few
d_gene: -
CDR3aa: CASSLDSGSYNEQYF
CDR3nt: TGCGCCAGCAGCTTGGATTCCGGCTCCTACAATGAGCAGTACTTC

v_gene: TRBV6-2/TRBV6-3
j_gene: TRBJ1-5
abundance: few
d_gene: TRBD1
CDR3aa: CASSLRTGGQGQPQHF
CDR3nt: TGTGCCAGCAGTCTTCGGACAGGGGGCCAGGGTCAGCCCCAGCATTTT

v_gene: TRBV29-1
j_gene: TRBJ2-7
abundance: -
d_gene: TRBD1
CDR3aa: CSVGVPTGGITEQYF
CDR3nt: TGCAGCGTTGGGGTACCGACAGGGGGGATCACAGAGCAGTACTTC

v_gene: TRBV27
j_gene: TRBJ2-7
abundance: -
d_gene: TRBD1
CDR3aa: CASSGGQVGEQYF
CDR3nt: TGTGCCAGCAGTGGGGGACAGGTGGGTGAGCAGTACTTC

v_gene: TRBV20-1
j_gene: TRBJ2-1
abundance: many
d_gene: -
CDR3aa: CSARERMLYNEQFF
CDR3nt: TGCAGTGCTAGAGAGCGGATGCTATACAATGAGCAGTTCTTC

v_gene: TRBV28
j_gene: TRBJ2-3
abundance: few
d_gene: TRBD1
CDR3aa: CASSALGRGLSGDTQYF
CDR3nt: TGTGCCAGCAGCGCCCTGGGCAGGGGGCTATCAGGAGATACGCAGTATTTT

v_gene: TRBV20-1
j_gene: TRBJ2-7
abundance: -
d_gene: -
CDR3aa: CSATKQGYEQYF
CDR3nt: TGCAGTGCTACCAAACAGGGCTACGAGCAGTACTTC

v_gene: TRBV7-9
j_gene: TRBJ1-5
abundance: -
d_gene: -
CDR3aa: CASSGSYSNQPQHF
CDR3nt: TGTGCCAGCAGCGGCTCCTATAGCAATCAGCCCCAGCATTTT

v_gene: TRBV29-1
j_gene: TRBJ2-5
abundance: many
d_gene: -
CDR3aa: CSVNRDLQETQYF
CDR3nt: TGCAGCGTGAACCGGGACTTACAAGAGACCCAGTACTTC

v_gene: TRBV21-1
j_gene: TRBJ1-1
abundance: -
d_gene: -
CDR3aa: CASSKGTLGRPQRFGGTEAFF
CDR3nt: TGTGCCAGCAGCAAAGGGACACTAGGGCGACCTCAGAGGTTTGGGGGTACTGAAGCTTTCTTT

v_gene: TRBV2
j_gene: TRBJ1-1
abundance: few
d_gene: -
CDR3aa: CASSPNTGAFF
CDR3nt: TGTGCCAGCAGTCCCAACACCGGGGCTTTCTTT

v_gene: TRBV9
j_gene: TRBJ2-3
abundance: -
d_gene: -
CDR3aa: CASSDRDGDTQYF
CDR3nt: TGTGCCAGCAGCGACAGGGACGGAGATACGCAGTATTTT

v_gene: TRBV5-1
j_gene: TRBJ1-2
abundance: -
d_gene: TRBD1
CDR3aa: CASSFTGETYGYTF
CDR3nt: TGCGCCAGCAGCTTCACAGGGGAGACCTATGGCTACACCTTC

v_gene: TRBV5-1
j_gene: TRBJ2-7
abundance: -
d_gene: -
CDR3aa: CASSSHILPYEQYF
CDR3nt: TGCGCCAGCAGCTCGCACATCCTTCCCTACGAGCAGTACTTC